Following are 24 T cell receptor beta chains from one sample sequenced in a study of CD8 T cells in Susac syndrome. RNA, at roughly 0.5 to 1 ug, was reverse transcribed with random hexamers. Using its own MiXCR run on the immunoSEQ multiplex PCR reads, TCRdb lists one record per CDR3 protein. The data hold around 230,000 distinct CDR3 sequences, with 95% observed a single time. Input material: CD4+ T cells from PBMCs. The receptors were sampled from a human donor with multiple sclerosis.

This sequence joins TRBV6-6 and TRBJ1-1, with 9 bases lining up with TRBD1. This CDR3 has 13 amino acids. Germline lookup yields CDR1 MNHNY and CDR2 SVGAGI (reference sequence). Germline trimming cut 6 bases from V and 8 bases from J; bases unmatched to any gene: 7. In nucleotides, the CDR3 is TGTGCCAGCAGACTACAGGGGGCACCGGAAGCTTTCTTT. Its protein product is CASRLQGAPEAFF.

The CDR3, as DNA: TGCAGTGCTGGACCGGGACAGGGCTTTTCACCCCTCCACTTT. Amino acid sequence: CSAGPGQGFSPLHF. The J gene is TRBJ1-6, the V gene TRBV20-1; the match to TRBD1 covers 9 bases. The V and J ends lost 5 bases and 9 bases, in that order; junction bases with no gene match: 8. The CDR3 is 14 amino acids. Germline values: CDR1 DFQATT, CDR2 SNEGSKA (reference sequence).

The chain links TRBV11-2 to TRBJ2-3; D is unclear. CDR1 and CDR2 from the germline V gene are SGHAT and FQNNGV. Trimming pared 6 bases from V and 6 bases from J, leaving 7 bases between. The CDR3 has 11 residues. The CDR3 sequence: CASRALDTQYF. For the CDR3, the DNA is TGTGCCAGCAGGGCTCTTGATACGCAGTATTTT.

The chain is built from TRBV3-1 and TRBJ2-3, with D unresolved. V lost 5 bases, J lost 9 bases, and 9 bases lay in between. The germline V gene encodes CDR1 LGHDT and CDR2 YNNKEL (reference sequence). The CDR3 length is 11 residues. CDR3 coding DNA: TGTGCCAGCAGCAAAGGCCCGACGCAGTATTTT. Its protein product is CASSKGPTQYF.

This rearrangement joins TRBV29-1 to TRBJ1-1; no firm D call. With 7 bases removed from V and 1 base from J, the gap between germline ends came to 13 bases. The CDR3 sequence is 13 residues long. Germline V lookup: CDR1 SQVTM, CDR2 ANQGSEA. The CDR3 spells CSAYVSQNTEAFF. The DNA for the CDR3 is TGCAGCGCATACGTGAGCCAGAACACTGAAGCTTTCTTT.

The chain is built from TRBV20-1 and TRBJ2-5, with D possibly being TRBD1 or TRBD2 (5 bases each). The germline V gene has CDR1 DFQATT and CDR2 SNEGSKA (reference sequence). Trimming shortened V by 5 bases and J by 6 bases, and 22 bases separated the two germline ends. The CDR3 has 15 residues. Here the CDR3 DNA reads TGCAGTGCTGGGGACGGGGTTCAGGGTGGGAAGACCCAGTACTTC. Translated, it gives CSAGDGVQGGKTQYF.

CDR3: CASSVVQGAGDTGELFF. CDR3 sequence (DNA): TGTGCCAGCAGCGTCGTACAGGGGGCCGGTGACACCGGGGAGCTGTTTTTT. The chain is built from TRBV9 and TRBJ2-2; 9 nucleotides align to TRBD1. Per the germline V gene, CDR1 is SGDLS and CDR2 is YYNGEE. The CDR3 runs 17 residues. The J segment lost 3 bases and the V segment lost 2 bases, leaving 8 bases of the junction unmatched. Looking up the rest from reference TRBV9 and TRBJ2-2 gives the full variable domain: DSGVTQTPKHLITATGQRVTLRCSPRSGDLSVYWYQQSLDQGLQFLIQYYNGEERAKGNILERFSAQQFPDLHSELNLSSLELGDSALYFCASSVVQGAGDTGELFFGEGSRLTVL.

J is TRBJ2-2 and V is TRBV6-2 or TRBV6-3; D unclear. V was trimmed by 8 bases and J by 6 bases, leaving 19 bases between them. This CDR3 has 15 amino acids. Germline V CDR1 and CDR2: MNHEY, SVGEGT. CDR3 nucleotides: TGTGCCAGCTATTACCGGTTAGGAGAGCCCGGGGAGCTGTTTTTT. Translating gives CASYYRLGEPGELFF.

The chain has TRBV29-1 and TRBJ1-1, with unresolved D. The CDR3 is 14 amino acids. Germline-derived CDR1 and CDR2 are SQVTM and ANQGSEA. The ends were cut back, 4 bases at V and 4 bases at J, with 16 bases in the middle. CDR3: CSVGAGSLRTEAFF. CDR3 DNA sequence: TGCAGCGTTGGTGCGGGGAGTTTGCGCACTGAAGCTTTCTTT. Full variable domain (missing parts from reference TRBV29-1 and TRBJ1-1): SAVISQKPSRDICQRGTSLTIQCQVDSQVTMMFWYRQQPGQSLTLIATANQGSEATYESGFVIDKFPISRPNLTFSTLTVSNMSPEDSSIYLCSVGAGSLRTEAFFGQGTRLTVV.

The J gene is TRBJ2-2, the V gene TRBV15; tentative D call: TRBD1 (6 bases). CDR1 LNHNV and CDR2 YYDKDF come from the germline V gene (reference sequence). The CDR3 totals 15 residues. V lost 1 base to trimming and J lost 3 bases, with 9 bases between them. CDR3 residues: CATSRGQADTGELFF. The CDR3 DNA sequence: TGTGCCACCAGCAGAGGACAGGCCGACACCGGGGAGCTGTTTTTT.

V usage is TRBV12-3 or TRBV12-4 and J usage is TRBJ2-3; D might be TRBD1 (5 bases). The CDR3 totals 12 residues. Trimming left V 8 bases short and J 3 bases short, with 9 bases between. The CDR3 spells CASSGMTDTQYF. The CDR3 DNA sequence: TGTGCCAGCTCAGGGATGACAGATACGCAGTATTTT.

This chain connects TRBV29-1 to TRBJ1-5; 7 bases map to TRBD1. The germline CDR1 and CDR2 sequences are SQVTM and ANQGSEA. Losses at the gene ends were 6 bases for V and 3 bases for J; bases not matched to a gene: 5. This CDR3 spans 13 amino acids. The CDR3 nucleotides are TGCAGCGTGAGGGACAGCCTCAATCAGCCCCAGCATTTT. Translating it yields CSVRDSLNQPQHF.

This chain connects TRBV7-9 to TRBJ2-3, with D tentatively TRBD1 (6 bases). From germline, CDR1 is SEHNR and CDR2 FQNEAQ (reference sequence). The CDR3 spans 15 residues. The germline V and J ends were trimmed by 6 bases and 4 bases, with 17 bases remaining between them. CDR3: CASRLSRTGPDTQYF. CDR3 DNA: TGTGCCAGCAGACTCTCCCGAACAGGGCCAGATACGCAGTATTTT. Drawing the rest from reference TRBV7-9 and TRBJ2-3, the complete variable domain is DTGVSQNPRHKITKRGQNVTFRCDPISEHNRLYWYRQTLGQGPEFLTYFQNEAQLEKSRLLSDRFSAERPKGSFSTLEIQRTEQGDSAMYLCASRLSRTGPDTQYFGPGTRLTVL.

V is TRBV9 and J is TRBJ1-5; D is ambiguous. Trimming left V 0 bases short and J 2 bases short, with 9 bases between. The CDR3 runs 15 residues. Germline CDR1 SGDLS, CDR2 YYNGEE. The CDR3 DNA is TGTGCCAGCAGCGTAGGGGTCATGGGCAATCAGCCCCAGCATTTT. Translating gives CASSVGVMGNQPQHF.

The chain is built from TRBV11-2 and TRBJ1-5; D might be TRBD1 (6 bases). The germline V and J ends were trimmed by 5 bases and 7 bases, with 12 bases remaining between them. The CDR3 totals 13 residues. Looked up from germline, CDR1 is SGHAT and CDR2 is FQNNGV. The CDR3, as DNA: TGTGCCAGCAGCCAACAGGGTACGCAGCCCCAGCATTTT. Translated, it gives CASSQQGTQPQHF.

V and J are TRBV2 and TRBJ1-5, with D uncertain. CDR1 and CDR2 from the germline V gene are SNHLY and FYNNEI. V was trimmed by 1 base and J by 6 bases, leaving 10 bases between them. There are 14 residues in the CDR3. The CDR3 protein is CASSEDGEAQPQHF. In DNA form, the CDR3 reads TGTGCCAGCAGTGAAGACGGGGAGGCTCAGCCCCAGCATTTT.

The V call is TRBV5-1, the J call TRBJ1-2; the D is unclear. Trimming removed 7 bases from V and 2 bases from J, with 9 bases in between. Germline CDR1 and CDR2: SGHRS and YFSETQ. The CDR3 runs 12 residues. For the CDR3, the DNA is TGCGCCAGCCACAGCGACAACTATGGCTACACCTTC. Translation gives CASHSDNYGYTF.

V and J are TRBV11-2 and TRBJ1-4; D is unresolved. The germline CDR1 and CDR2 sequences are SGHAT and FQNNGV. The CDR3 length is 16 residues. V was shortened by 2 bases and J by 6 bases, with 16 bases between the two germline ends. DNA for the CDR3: TGTGCCAGCAGCTTACCCCGACAAGGGCTGGATGAAAAACTGTTTTTT. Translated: CASSLPRQGLDEKLFF.

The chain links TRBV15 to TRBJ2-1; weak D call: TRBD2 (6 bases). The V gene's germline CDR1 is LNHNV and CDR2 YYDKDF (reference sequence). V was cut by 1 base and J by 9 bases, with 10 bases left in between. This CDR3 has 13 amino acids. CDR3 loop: CATSRVGGGEQFF. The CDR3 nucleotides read TGTGCCACCAGCAGAGTTGGGGGAGGTGAGCAGTTCTTC.

Here the CDR3 DNA reads TGCAGCGTCCGGGAGAGCACAGATACGCAGTATTTT. The encoded protein is CSVRESTDTQYF. The chain couples TRBV29-1 to TRBJ2-3; possible D gene TRBD2, 6 bases. The CDR3 sequence is 12 residues long. With 6 bases removed from V and 0 bases from J, the gap between germline ends came to 7 bases. Germline V gives CDR1 SQVTM, CDR2 ANQGSEA.

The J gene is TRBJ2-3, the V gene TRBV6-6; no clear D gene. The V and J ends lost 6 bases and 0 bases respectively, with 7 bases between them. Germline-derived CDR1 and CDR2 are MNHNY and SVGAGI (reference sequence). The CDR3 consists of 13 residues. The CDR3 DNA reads TGTGCCAGCAGGTACCCTAGCACAGATACGCAGTATTTT. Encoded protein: CASRYPSTDTQYF.

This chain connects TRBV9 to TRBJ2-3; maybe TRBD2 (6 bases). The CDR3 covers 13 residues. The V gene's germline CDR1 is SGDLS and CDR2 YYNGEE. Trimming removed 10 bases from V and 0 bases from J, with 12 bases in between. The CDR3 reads CAGSGSSTDTQYF. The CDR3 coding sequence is TGTGCCGGAAGCGGGTCTAGCACAGATACGCAGTATTTT.

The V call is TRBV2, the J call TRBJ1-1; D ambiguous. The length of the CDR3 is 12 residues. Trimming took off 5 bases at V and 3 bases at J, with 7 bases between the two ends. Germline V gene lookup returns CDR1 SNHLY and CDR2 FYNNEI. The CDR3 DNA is TGTGCCAGCAGTTGGGTGGACACTGAAGCTTTCTTT. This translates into CASSWVDTEAFF.

The CDR3 DNA sequence: TGTGCCAGCAGCCAAACCCTCGCCCGGAGTAATGAGCAGTTCTTC. Its protein product is CASSQTLARSNEQFF. This chain links TRBV3-1 with TRBJ2-1; no clear D. The length of the CDR3 is 15 residues. The V gene lost 2 bases and the J gene lost 7 bases, with 15 bases spanning the gap. Germline values: CDR1 LGHDT, CDR2 YNNKEL (reference sequence).